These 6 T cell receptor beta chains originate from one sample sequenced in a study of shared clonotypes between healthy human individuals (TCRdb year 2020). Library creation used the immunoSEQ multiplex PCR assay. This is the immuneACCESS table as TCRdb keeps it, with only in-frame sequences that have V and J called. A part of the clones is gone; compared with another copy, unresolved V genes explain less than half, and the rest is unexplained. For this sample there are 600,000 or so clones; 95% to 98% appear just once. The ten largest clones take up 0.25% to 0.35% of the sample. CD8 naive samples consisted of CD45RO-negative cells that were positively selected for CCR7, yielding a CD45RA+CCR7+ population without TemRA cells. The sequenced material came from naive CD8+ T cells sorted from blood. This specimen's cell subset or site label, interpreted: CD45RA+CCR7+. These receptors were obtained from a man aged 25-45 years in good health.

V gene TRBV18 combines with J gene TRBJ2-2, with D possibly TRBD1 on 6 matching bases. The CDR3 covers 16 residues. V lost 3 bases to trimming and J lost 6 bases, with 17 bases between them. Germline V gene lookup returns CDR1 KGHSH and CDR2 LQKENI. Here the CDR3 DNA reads TGTGCCAGCTCACCCTGGACAGCCCACTCCCCCGGGGAGCTGTTTTTT. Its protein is CASSPWTAHSPGELFF. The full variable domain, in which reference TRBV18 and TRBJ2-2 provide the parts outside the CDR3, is NAGVMQNPRHLVRRRGQEARLRCSPMKGHSHVYWYRQLPEEGLKFMVYLQKENIIDESGMPKERFSAEFPKEGPSILRIQQVVRGDSAAYFCASSPWTAHSPGELFFGEGSRLTVL.

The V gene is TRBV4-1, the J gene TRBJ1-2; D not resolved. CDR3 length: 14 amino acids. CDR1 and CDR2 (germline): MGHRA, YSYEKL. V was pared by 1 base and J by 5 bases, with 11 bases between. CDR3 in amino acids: CASSQGGEIYGYTF. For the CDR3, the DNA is TGCGCCAGCAGCCAAGGGGGAGAGATTTATGGCTACACCTTC.

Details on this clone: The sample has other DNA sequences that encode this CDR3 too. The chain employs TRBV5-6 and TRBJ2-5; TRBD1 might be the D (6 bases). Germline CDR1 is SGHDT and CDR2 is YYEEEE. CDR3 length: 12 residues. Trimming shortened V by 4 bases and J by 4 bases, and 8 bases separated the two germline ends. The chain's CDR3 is CASSPGVETQYF. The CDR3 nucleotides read TGTGCCAGCAGCCCAGGGGTAGAGACCCAGTACTTC.

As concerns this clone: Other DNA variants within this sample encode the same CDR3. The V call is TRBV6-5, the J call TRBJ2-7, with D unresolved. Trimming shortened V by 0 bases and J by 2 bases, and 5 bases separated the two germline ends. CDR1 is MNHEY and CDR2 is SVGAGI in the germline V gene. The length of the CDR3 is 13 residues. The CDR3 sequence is CASSYSGTYEQYF. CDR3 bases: TGTGCCAGCAGTTACTCGGGTACCTACGAGCAGTACTTC.

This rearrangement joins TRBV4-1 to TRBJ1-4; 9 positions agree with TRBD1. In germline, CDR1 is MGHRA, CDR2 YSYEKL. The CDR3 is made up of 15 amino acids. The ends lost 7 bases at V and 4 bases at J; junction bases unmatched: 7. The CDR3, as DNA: TGCGCCAGCACCCCAGGGACAGGGCTTAATGAAAAACTGTTTTTT. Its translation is CASTPGTGLNEKLFF.

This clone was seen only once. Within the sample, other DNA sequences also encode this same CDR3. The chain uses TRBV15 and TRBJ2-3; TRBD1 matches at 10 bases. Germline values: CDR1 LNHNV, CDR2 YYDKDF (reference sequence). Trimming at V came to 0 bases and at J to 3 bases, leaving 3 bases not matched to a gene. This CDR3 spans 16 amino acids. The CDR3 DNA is TGTGCCACCAGCAGAGAGGGACAGGGGAGGACAGATACGCAGTATTTT. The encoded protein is CATSREGQGRTDTQYF.